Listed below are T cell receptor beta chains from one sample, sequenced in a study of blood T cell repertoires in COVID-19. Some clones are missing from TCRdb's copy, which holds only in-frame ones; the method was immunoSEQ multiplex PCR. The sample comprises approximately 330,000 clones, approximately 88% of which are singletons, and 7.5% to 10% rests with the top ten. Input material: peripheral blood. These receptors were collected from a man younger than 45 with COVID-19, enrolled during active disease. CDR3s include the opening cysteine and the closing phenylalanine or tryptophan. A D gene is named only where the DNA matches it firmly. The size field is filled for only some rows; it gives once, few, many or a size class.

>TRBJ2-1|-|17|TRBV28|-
CASSDYAPGSSYNEQFF
TGTGCCAGCAGTGACTACGCACCGGGAAGCTCCTACAATGAGCAGTTCTTC
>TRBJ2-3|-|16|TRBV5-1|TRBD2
CASSLEGSGALDTQYF
TGCGCCAGCAGCTTGGAAGGTAGCGGGGCCTTAGATACGCAGTATTTT
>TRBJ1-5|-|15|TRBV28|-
CATHGTQGYNQPQHF
TGTGCCACACACGGGACGCAGGGGTACAATCAGCCCCAGCATTTT
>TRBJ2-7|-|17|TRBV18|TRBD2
CASSLGLAGGNSYEQYF
TGTGCCAGCTCACTTGGACTAGCGGGGGGGAACTCCTACGAGCAGTACTTC
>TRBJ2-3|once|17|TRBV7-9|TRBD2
CASSPNVGGRSTDTQYF
TGTGCCAGCAGTCCTAATGTGGGCGGGAGAAGCACAGATACGCAGTATTTT
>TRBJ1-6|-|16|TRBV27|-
CASSFSGYEGNSPLHF
TGTGCCAGCAGTTTCTCAGGGTACGAAGGTAATTCACCCCTCCACTTT
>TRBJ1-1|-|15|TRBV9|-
CASSPNPQGDTEAFF
TGTGCCAGCAGCCCCAACCCACAGGGAGACACTGAAGCTTTCTTT
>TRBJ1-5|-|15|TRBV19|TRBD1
CASSGQGAGNQPQHF
TGTGCCAGTAGCGGACAGGGGGCGGGCAATCAGCCCCAGCATTTT
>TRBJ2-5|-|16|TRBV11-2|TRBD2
CASSLGRLAALGAQYF
TGTGCCAGCAGCTTAGGTCGACTAGCGGCCCTGGGGGCCCAGTACTTC
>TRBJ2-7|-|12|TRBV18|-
CASSQGQTEQYF
TGTGCCAGCTCACAGGGACAAACCGAGCAGTACTTC
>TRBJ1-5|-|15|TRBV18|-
CASSPGDSPNQPQHF
TGTGCCAGCTCACCAGGTGACAGCCCCAATCAGCCCCAGCATTTT
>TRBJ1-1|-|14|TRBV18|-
CASSLRRADTEAFF
TGTGCCAGCTCACTCAGGAGGGCTGACACTGAAGCTTTCTTT
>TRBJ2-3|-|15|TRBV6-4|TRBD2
CASAGTSGGTDTQYF
TGTGCCAGCGCCGGGACTAGCGGGGGGACAGATACGCAGTATTTT
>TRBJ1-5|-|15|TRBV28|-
CASMGQVGGNQPQHF
TGTGCCAGCATGGGCCAGGTCGGGGGCAATCAGCCCCAGCATTTT
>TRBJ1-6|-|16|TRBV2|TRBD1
CASSVGQGAYNSPLHF
TGTGCCAGCAGTGTGGGACAGGGGGCCTATAATTCACCCCTCCACTTT
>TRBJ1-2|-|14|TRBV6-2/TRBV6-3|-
CASSPGTTTYGYTF
TGTGCCAGCAGTCCCGGGACAACAACTTATGGCTACACCTTC
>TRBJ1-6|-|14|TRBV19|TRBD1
CASTSDRGGSPLHF
TGTGCCAGCACGTCGGACAGGGGGGGATCACCCCTCCACTTT
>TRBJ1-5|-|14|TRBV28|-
CASSLGGSGQPQHF
TGTGCCAGCAGTTTAGGAGGGTCGGGGCAGCCCCAGCATTTT
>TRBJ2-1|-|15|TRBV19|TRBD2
CASSIQREVYNEQFF
TGTGCCAGTAGTATTCAGCGGGAGGTCTACAATGAGCAGTTCTTC
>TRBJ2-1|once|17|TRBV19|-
CASSIASSDYSYNEQFF
TGTGCCAGTAGTATAGCCTCCAGCGATTACTCCTACAATGAGCAGTTCTTC
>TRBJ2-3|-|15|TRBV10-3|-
CAISEEVSSTDTQYF
TGTGCCATCAGTGAGGAGGTCTCTAGCACAGATACGCAGTATTTT
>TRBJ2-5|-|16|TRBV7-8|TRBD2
CASSRPRGVGKETQYF
TGTGCCAGCAGCCGCCCGCGGGGGGTCGGGAAAGAGACCCAGTACTTC